The rows below give T cell receptor beta chains drawn from one sample of a study of cytomegalovirus exposure and HLA in healthy donors. Measured with immunoSEQ multiplex PCR; TCRdb has only the in-frame clones, and not every one. The sample yields 150,000 to 200,000 clones, 70% to 80% seen once. The source material was PBMCs. The receptors were gathered from a man in his 60s in good health and CMV-seronegative. Each CDR3 is given with its conserved first and last residue. Each record gives: V gene, D gene, clone size, J gene, CDR3 DNA, CDR3 protein. A D gene is named only where the DNA matches it firmly. Where a row states a size, it is once, few, many or the class of an expanded clone; other rows omit it.

V gene: TRBV6-1; D gene: TRBD2; clone size: few; J gene: TRBJ2-5; CDR3 DNA: TGTGCCAGCAGTGCGGGACTAGCGGGAGGACGAGAGACCCAGTACTTC; CDR3 protein: CASSAGLAGGRETQYF
V gene: TRBV10-2; D gene: .; clone size: .; J gene: TRBJ1-4; CDR3 DNA: TGCGCCAGCAGTCAGGCGAATGAAAAACTGTTTTTT; CDR3 protein: CASSQANEKLFF
V gene: TRBV2; D gene: TRBD1; clone size: .; J gene: TRBJ1-1; CDR3 DNA: TGTGCCAGCAGCCTTACAGGGGGTCCGGCTTTCTTT; CDR3 protein: CASSLTGGPAFF
V gene: TRBV25-1; D gene: .; clone size: .; J gene: TRBJ1-1; CDR3 DNA: TGTGCCAGCAGTCCCGAGGGGGGGCGGACTGAAGCTTTCTTT; CDR3 protein: CASSPEGGRTEAFF
V gene: TRBV18; D gene: .; clone size: .; J gene: TRBJ2-7; CDR3 DNA: TGTGCCAGCTCGCAATTGGAGGGCCTCTACGAGCAGTACTTC; CDR3 protein: CASSQLEGLYEQYF
V gene: TRBV7-2; D gene: .; clone size: .; J gene: TRBJ2-6; CDR3 DNA: TGTGCCAGCAGCTCCCCGACAGAATACTCTGGGGCCAACGTCCTGACTTTC; CDR3 protein: CASSSPTEYSGANVLTF
V gene: TRBV30; D gene: .; clone size: .; J gene: TRBJ2-6; CDR3 DNA: TGTGCCTGGACTAGAGGGGGCTCTGGGGCCAACGTCCTGACTTTC; CDR3 protein: CAWTRGGSGANVLTF
V gene: TRBV27; D gene: .; clone size: .; J gene: TRBJ1-2; CDR3 DNA: TGTGCCAGCAGTTTATCCAAAGGGGTAAACTATGGCTACACCTTC; CDR3 protein: CASSLSKGVNYGYTF
V gene: TRBV28; D gene: .; clone size: .; J gene: TRBJ2-7; CDR3 DNA: TGTGCCAGCAATCGGACACCGCTGACCTACGAGCAGTACTTC; CDR3 protein: CASNRTPLTYEQYF
V gene: TRBV6-1; D gene: .; clone size: .; J gene: TRBJ2-7; CDR3 DNA: TGTGCCAGCAGTGATTCAGGGTTGGGCGAGCAGTACTTC; CDR3 protein: CASSDSGLGEQYF
V gene: TRBV7-3; D gene: TRBD2; clone size: once; J gene: TRBJ2-1; CDR3 DNA: TGTGCCAGCAGCCCCGGGACTAGCGGGGGACCCAGGTACAATGAGCAGTTCTTC; CDR3 protein: CASSPGTSGGPRYNEQFF
V gene: TRBV9; D gene: .; clone size: .; J gene: TRBJ2-3; CDR3 DNA: TGTGCCAGCAGCGTAGCTCTTCACGGGGATACGCAGTATTTT; CDR3 protein: CASSVALHGDTQYF
V gene: TRBV11-3; D gene: TRBD1; clone size: .; J gene: TRBJ2-5; CDR3 DNA: TGTGCCAGCAGCCTCGGGACAGGGGGATTTGAGACCCAGTACTTC; CDR3 protein: CASSLGTGGFETQYF
V gene: TRBV5-6; D gene: .; clone size: few; J gene: TRBJ1-1; CDR3 DNA: TGTGCCAGCAGCTTGCCGGGGATTTTGAACACTGAAGCTTTCTTT; CDR3 protein: CASSLPGILNTEAFF
V gene: TRBV11-2; D gene: .; clone size: .; J gene: TRBJ2-7; CDR3 DNA: TGTGCCAGCAGCTTAGAGGCTTACGAGCAGTACTTC; CDR3 protein: CASSLEAYEQYF
V gene: TRBV7-9; D gene: .; clone size: .; J gene: TRBJ1-5; CDR3 DNA: TGTGCCAGCAGCGCGGGTTCCGGCAATCAGCCCCAGCATTTT; CDR3 protein: CASSAGSGNQPQHF
V gene: TRBV10-3; D gene: TRBD1; clone size: .; J gene: TRBJ2-7; CDR3 DNA: TGTGCCATCGGCGGGACAGGACACTACGAGCAGTACTTC; CDR3 protein: CAIGGTGHYEQYF
V gene: TRBV5-1; D gene: .; clone size: .; J gene: TRBJ2-1; CDR3 DNA: TGCGCCAGCAGCCACGCGTTCGGGAATGAGCAGTTCTTC; CDR3 protein: CASSHAFGNEQFF
V gene: TRBV7-3; D gene: TRBD2; clone size: .; J gene: TRBJ2-1; CDR3 DNA: TGTGCCAGCAGCGTAGCGGGAGGGGGAAATGAGCAGTTCTTC; CDR3 protein: CASSVAGGGNEQFF
V gene: TRBV7-2; D gene: .; clone size: .; J gene: TRBJ2-3; CDR3 DNA: TGTGCCAGCATTCCCTATGAACGCTCGTATACGCAGTATTTT; CDR3 protein: CASIPYERSYTQYF
V gene: TRBV30; D gene: .; clone size: once; J gene: TRBJ1-2; CDR3 DNA: TGTGCCTGGAGTTTAGGACTTTTCGACTACACCTTC; CDR3 protein: CAWSLGLFDYTF
V gene: TRBV27; D gene: TRBD2; clone size: few; J gene: TRBJ2-2; CDR3 DNA: TGTGCCAGCAGTCCCTCGCAGGGACTAGCGGGATCGAACACCGGGGAGCTGTTTTTT; CDR3 protein: CASSPSQGLAGSNTGELFF
V gene: TRBV4-1; D gene: .; clone size: .; J gene: TRBJ2-1; CDR3 DNA: TGCGCCAGCAGCCAGTTGGACAAAATGCCTTATGAGCAGTTCTTC; CDR3 protein: CASSQLDKMPYEQFF
V gene: TRBV28; D gene: .; clone size: .; J gene: TRBJ2-7; CDR3 DNA: TGTGCCAGCAGGAGAGCCCCCTCTTACTCCTACGAGCAGTACTTC; CDR3 protein: CASRRAPSYSYEQYF
V gene: TRBV5-1; D gene: TRBD2; clone size: once; J gene: TRBJ2-7; CDR3 DNA: TGCGCCAGCAGCTTACCGGGAGGGCCAGGTCCCTACGAGCAGTACTTC; CDR3 protein: CASSLPGGPGPYEQYF
V gene: TRBV7-7; D gene: .; clone size: .; J gene: TRBJ2-2; CDR3 DNA: TGTGCTAGCAGCTTCTGGCCGGGGGTTAACACCGGGGAGCTGTTTTTT; CDR3 protein: CASSFWPGVNTGELFF
V gene: TRBV28; D gene: TRBD2; clone size: .; J gene: TRBJ2-7; CDR3 DNA: TGTGCCAGCAGTCTCCGGACTAGCGAGCAGTACTTC; CDR3 protein: CASSLRTSEQYF
V gene: TRBV5-4; D gene: .; clone size: .; J gene: TRBJ2-7; CDR3 DNA: TGTGCCAGCAGCTTCGCGGAAGCCAGATCGTACGAGCGGTACTTC; CDR3 protein: CASSFAEARSYERYF
V gene: TRBV6-5; D gene: .; clone size: .; J gene: TRBJ1-2; CDR3 DNA: TGTGCCAGCAGGCCGGACAGATTTTCTAACTATGGCTACACCTTC; CDR3 protein: CASRPDRFSNYGYTF
V gene: TRBV5-4; D gene: .; clone size: .; J gene: TRBJ1-1; CDR3 DNA: TGTGCCAGCAGCTTAAGCGTTTGGAACACTGAAGCTTTCTTT; CDR3 protein: CASSLSVWNTEAFF
V gene: TRBV2; D gene: .; clone size: .; J gene: TRBJ1-2; CDR3 DNA: TGTGCCAGCAAATCCTCCCTTGGCTACACCTTC; CDR3 protein: CASKSSLGYTF
V gene: TRBV6-1; D gene: .; clone size: .; J gene: TRBJ1-1; CDR3 DNA: TGTGCCAGCAGTGGACTACCCTTTGGGGGGGTGAACACTGAAGCTTTCTTT; CDR3 protein: CASSGLPFGGVNTEAFF
V gene: TRBV5-1; D gene: TRBD1; clone size: few; J gene: TRBJ2-7; CDR3 DNA: TGCGCCAGCAGCTTGGGGGACAGCCTCTCCTACGAGCAGTACTTC; CDR3 protein: CASSLGDSLSYEQYF
V gene: TRBV5-8; D gene: .; clone size: .; J gene: TRBJ1-1; CDR3 DNA: TGTGCCAGCAGCTTGTATGGGGGCTTGGTGAACACTGAAGCTTTCTTT; CDR3 protein: CASSLYGGLVNTEAFF
V gene: TRBV10-3; D gene: .; clone size: .; J gene: TRBJ2-7; CDR3 DNA: TGTGCCATCAACTCAGGGGACCAGTCCTACGAGCAGTACTTC; CDR3 protein: CAINSGDQSYEQYF
V gene: TRBV6-5; D gene: TRBD1; clone size: .; J gene: TRBJ1-1; CDR3 DNA: TGTGCCAGCAGTTACACTGGGACAGGGGCGACTGAAGCTTTCTTT; CDR3 protein: CASSYTGTGATEAFF
V gene: TRBV5-1; D gene: TRBD1; clone size: .; J gene: TRBJ2-5; CDR3 DNA: TGCGCCAGCAGCTTGATGGACAGGGGCTTCCAAGAGACCCAGTACTTC; CDR3 protein: CASSLMDRGFQETQYF
V gene: TRBV14; D gene: TRBD1; clone size: .; J gene: TRBJ2-7; CDR3 DNA: TGTGCCAGCAGCAAAACAGGGGGTAGGTCCTACGAGCAGTACTTC; CDR3 protein: CASSKTGGRSYEQYF
V gene: TRBV29-1; D gene: .; clone size: .; J gene: TRBJ1-1; CDR3 DNA: TGCAGCGTCTCGTGGGGGGGCGTCACTGAAGCTTTCTTT; CDR3 protein: CSVSWGGVTEAFF
V gene: TRBV7-8; D gene: .; clone size: .; J gene: TRBJ1-5; CDR3 DNA: TGTGCCAGCAGCTTATCCCAGACGAGCAGGGTCAATCAGCCCCAGCATTTT; CDR3 protein: CASSLSQTSRVNQPQHF
V gene: TRBV9; D gene: .; clone size: few; J gene: TRBJ2-5; CDR3 DNA: TGTGCCAGCAGCGGCGAAGAGACCCAGTACTTC; CDR3 protein: CASSGEETQYF